This T cell receptor (beta chain) was recovered during a study of identical twins. This clonotype was recorded a few times. Its antigen is not known. Study findings and constraints: Carriage of fewer insertions was seen in abundant cord blood beta clonotypes, whereas memory repertoires showed none.

A universal primer site was incorporated via template switching, and the cDNA contained unique molecular identifiers. TCRdb called the 5' RACE reads again in MiXCR, with one record for every CDR3 protein. The sample has some 500,000 distinct CDR3 sequences; 9.6% are singletons. V lost 1 base and J lost 3, with 16 bases in between. Germline V gene lookup returns CDR1 DFQATT and CDR2 SNEGSKA (reference sequence). This CDR3 has 15 residues. The data were also submitted as part of a second study, on yellow fever vaccine responses in identical twins.

Sequencing was performed on PBMCs. This chain joins TRBV20-1 and TRBJ2-7, with D perhaps TRBD1 (6 bases). The TCR sequence derives from a woman aged 18-29 years in good health. The CDR3 bases are TGCAGTGCTAGAGCTCTCGGGACAAATAGCTACGAGCAGTACTTC. Its protein product is CSARALGTNSYEQYF.